This TCR beta chain appears in the sequencing data of a study of T cell responses to AZD1222 COVID-19 vaccine (TCRdb year 2021). In the study overall: AZD1222 recipients with second doses at about 4 weeks or about 12 weeks were pooled, because spike-specific TCR depth and breadth did not differ between schedules. TCR sequencing covered 230 to 250 trial participants: about 210 given two doses of AZD1222 and about 26 given two doses of MenACWY control vaccine. Enrollment into the trials was organized by age into subgroups of 18-55, 56-69 and 70-plus years, and those subgroups contained roughly 150, 30 and 60 TCR-sequenced participants, respectively. The research as a whole found: Participants were mostly white British and included more females than males, and it was suggested by the authors that clonal diversity may have been underestimated. Spike-specific TCR breadth and depth rose significantly after two AZD1222 doses compared with day 0 and with MenACWY recipients. Conclusions about previously exposed vaccinees are limited, since just a handful of AZD1222 recipients were seropositive for SARS-CoV-2 at baseline. Epitopes outside the regions mutated in the B.1.351 and B.1.1.7 variants were reportedly recognized by nearly half of the unique spike-specific TCRs. Because no day 14 peak-response samples were available, the repertoires could be characterized only after the peak T cell response. CD4 TCRs associated with the vaccine covered the entire spike protein, and the dominant responses were in regions 160-218 and 743-854. The 56-69-year group was small, and its depth increase did not reach significance, likely because of low power.

The CDR3 regions of human TCRbeta chains were analyzed by immunosequencing. Concerning the study's data processing: TCRs in the repertoires were compared against a reference library of SARS-CoV-2-specific TCRs that had been generated with the MIRA antigen-specificity platform. Breadth was defined as the fraction of unique TCRs that were SARS-CoV-2-associated. Depth was defined as the fraction of total T cells that were SARS-CoV-2-associated. Using the MIRA data, every spike-specific TCR was mapped to the spike region that the TCR reacted to and assigned to either a CD4 or a CD8 class. Log10-transformed breadth and depth values were compared by one-way ANOVA with Sidak's multiple comparisons tests. Sourced from immuneACCESS, this table was stored by TCRdb with only in-frame sequences that have V and J called. A share of the clones is absent; for the studies checked, an unresolved V gene accounts for under half, and the remainder has no known explanation. V, J and clone size derive from that table, while D and trimming were established from the DNA sequence. The sample data list some 66,000 clones, and about 90% of these were observed just once. Together, the top ten hold approximately 15% of the sample.

This specimen's time point label, interpreted: baseline before first vaccination. Samples from vaccinated people were obtained from the UK trials COV001 and COV002, which included a single-blind randomized controlled phase 2/3 trial of AZD1222 (ChAdOx1 nCoV-19) in healthy adults. Trial participant PBMC samples were collected at day 0 and day 28 after the second dose for TCRbeta chain sequencing. The germline V and J ends show losses of 6 bases and 3 bases respectively, and no gene match explains 3 bases of the junction. CDR3 length: 13 amino acids, cysteine to phenylalanine. The sequence is cut down to CDR3 DNA, 39 bases in frame from base 1. On this clone: Its antigen is not yet known. Base qualities are not provided; no much larger clone lies one nucleotide away.

The receptor comes from an adult in good health. The sequencing here drew on peripheral blood, taken on day 0 of AZD1222 vaccination. The chain is made from TRBV12-3 or TRBV12-4 and TRBJ1-1; 8 central nucleotides agree with TRBD1. The nucleotide sequence reads TGTGCCAGCAGGCGGACAGGGCACACTGAAGCTTTCTTT. Translated, this gives CASRRTGHTEAFF.